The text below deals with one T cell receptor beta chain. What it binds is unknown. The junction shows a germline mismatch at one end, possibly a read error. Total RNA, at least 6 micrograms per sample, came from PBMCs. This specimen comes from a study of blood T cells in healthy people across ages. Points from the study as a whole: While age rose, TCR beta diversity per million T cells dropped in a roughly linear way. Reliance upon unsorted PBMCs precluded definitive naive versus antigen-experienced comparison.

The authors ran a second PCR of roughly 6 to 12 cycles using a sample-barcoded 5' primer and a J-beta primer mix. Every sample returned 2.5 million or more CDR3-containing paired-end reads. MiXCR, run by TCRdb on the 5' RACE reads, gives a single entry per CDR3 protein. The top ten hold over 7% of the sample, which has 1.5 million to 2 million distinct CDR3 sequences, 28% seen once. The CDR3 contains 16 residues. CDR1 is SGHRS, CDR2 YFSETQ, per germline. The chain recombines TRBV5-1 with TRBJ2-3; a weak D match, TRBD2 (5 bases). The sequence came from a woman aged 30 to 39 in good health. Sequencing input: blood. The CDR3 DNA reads TGCGCCGGCAGCTTGGCCCGGGGATGGGGCACAGATACGCAGTATTTT. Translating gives CAGSLARGWGTDTQYF. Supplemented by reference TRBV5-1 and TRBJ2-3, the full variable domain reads KAGVTQTPRYLIKTRGQQVTLSCSPISGHRSVSWYQQTPGQGLQFLFEYFSETQRNKGNFPGRFSGRQFSNSRSEMNVSTLELGDSALYLCAGSLARGWGTDTQYFGPGTRLTVL.